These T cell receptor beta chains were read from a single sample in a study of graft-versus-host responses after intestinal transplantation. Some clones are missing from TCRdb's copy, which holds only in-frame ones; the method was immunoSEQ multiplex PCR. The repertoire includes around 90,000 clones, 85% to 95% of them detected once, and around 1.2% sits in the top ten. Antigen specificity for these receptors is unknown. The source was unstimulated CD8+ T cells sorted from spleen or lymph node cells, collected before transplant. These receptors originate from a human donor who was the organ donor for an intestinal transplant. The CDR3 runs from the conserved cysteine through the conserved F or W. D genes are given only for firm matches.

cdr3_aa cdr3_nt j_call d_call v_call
CASSLGTVSGNEQFF TGTGCCAGCAGCTTGGGGACAGTCTCTGGCAATGAGCAGTTCTTC TRBJ2-1 TRBD1 TRBV11-2
CATSTRPLDRGNEKLFF TGTGCCACCAGCACGCGCCCCCTGGACAGGGGGAATGAAAAACTGTTTTTT TRBJ1-4 TRBD1 TRBV15
CASSLDPKGIPGGSPLHF TGTGCCAGCAGCTTAGACCCCAAAGGTATCCCTGGCGGCTCACCCCTCCACTTT TRBJ1-6 - TRBV7-9
CASSESNGGYTF TGTGCCAGCAGCGAGTCTAACGGGGGCTACACCTTC TRBJ1-2 - TRBV5-6
CASSPATGGNTEAFF TGTGCCAGCAGCCCAGCGACCGGGGGAAACACTGAAGCTTTCTTT TRBJ1-1 - TRBV7-6
CASSQGTGLFTDTQYF TGCGCCAGCAGCCAAGGAACTGGACTTTTCACAGATACGCAGTATTTT TRBJ2-3 - TRBV4-3
CASSERGWTKAKNIQYF TGTGCCAGCAGTGAAAGGGGCTGGACGAAAGCCAAAAACATTCAGTACTTC TRBJ2-4 - TRBV6-1
CASSSVPYETQYF TGTGCCAGCAGCTCAGTACCGTATGAGACCCAGTACTTC TRBJ2-5 - TRBV11-3
CASSLLGGGGNEQFF TGTGCCAGCAGTTTACTCGGGGGGGGCGGCAATGAGCAGTTCTTC TRBJ2-1 TRBD2 TRBV27
CASSLEAGKSWGTQYF TGTGCCAGCAGTTTGGAAGCGGGGAAGAGTTGGGGGACCCAGTACTTC TRBJ2-5 TRBD2 TRBV27
CASSHRTRVERPDTQYF TGCGCCAGCAGCCACAGAACCAGGGTCGAGCGTCCAGATACGCAGTATTTT TRBJ2-3 - TRBV4-1
CASSLAPDRGSYTF TGTGCCAGCAGCCTCGCCCCGGACAGGGGTAGCTACACCTTC TRBJ1-2 TRBD1 TRBV13
CAWRRRSDFFYGYTF TGTGCCTGGAGGAGGCGCTCTGACTTTTTCTATGGCTACACCTTC TRBJ1-2 - TRBV30